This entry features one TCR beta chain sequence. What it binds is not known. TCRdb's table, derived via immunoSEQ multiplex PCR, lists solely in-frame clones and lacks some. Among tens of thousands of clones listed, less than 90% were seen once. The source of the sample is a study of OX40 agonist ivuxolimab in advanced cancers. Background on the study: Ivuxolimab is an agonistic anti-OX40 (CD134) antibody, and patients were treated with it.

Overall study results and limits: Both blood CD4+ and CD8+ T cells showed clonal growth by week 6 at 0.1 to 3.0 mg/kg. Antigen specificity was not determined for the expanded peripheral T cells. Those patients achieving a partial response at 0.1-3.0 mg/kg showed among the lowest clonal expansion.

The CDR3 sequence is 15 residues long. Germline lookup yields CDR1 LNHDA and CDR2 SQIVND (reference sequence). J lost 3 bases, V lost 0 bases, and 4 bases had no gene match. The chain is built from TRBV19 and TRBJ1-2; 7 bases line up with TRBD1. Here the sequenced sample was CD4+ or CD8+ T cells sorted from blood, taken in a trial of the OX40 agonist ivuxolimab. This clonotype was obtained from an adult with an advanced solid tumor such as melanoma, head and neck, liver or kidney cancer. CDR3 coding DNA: TGTGCCAGTAGTATAGATGGGACAGCCCACTATGGCTACACCTTC. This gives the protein CASSIDGTAHYGYTF.